Listed here is a single TCR beta chain. J lost 6 bases, V lost 6 bases, and 5 bases had no gene match. The CDR3 covers 11 residues. Germline loops: CDR1 DFQATT, CDR2 SNEGSKA (reference sequence). Original processing methods: Reference gene primer amplification yielded estimated nucleated cell counts. Data came from immunoSEQ multiplex PCR; TCRdb stores just in-frame clones and leaves some out. D and trimming come from the DNA, and the V and J calls and clone size come from that table. The data contain around 180,000 clones, about 74% of them singletons. This sample is drawn from a study of blood T cell repertoires in COVID-19. On the study more broadly: The origin of the acute and convalescent COVID-19 samples was the United States, Italy and Spain.

The V and J genes are TRBV20-1 and TRBJ2-7; 7 bases align to TRBD1. Material: peripheral blood. The clonotype comes from an elderly woman with acute or convalescent COVID-19. The CDR3 region is CSANRGREQYF. CDR3 coding DNA: TGCAGTGCCAACAGGGGACGCGAGCAGTACTTC.